The TCR beta chain described here comes from a study of glioma-infiltrating T cells. For this clonotype: As yet, its antigen is unknown.

Whole-study findings and limits: A blood CDR3 motif signature was depleted in highly divergent patients.

The length of the CDR3 is 13 residues. In germline, CDR1 is SGHVS, CDR2 FNYEAQ. Trimming removed 5 bases at V and 4 bases at J, with 9 bases between. Amplification of TCR alpha and beta CDR3 regions from RNA used iRepertoire nested multiplex PCR. TCRdb re-called the multiplex PCR reads through MiXCR, storing one row per CDR3 protein. In the table there are approximately 400,000 distinct CDR3 sequences, 41% of which are singletons. Sequencing used glioma tissue, nonneoplastic brain tissue, or PBMCs (not recorded which). The TCR sequence derives from a human donor with low-grade glioma or glioblastoma, undergoing nonglioma brain surgery, or in good health (not recorded which). The genes are TRBV7-6 and TRBJ1-5, with no clear D. CDR3 amino acids: CASSTQKNQPQHF. For the CDR3, the DNA is TGTGCCAGCAGCACCCAAAAGAATCAGCCCCAGCATTTT.